Following are 19 T cell receptor beta chains from one sample sequenced in a study of CD8 T cells in Susac syndrome. Roughly 0.5 to 1 ug RNA was reverse transcribed with random hexamers. TCRdb re-analysed the immunoSEQ multiplex PCR reads in MiXCR, keeping a single row per CDR3 protein. The sample holds some 180,000 distinct CDR3 sequences, 80% to 95% seen once. The sequencing input was CD4+ T cells from PBMCs. Receptors originate from a human donor in good health.

This clonotype was seen only once. The chain uses TRBV3-1 and TRBJ2-7; a possible D gene is TRBD2 (6 bases). CDR3 length: 14 amino acids. Germline CDR1 is LGHDT and CDR2 is YNNKEL (reference sequence). V lost 3 bases to trimming and J lost 6 bases, with 15 bases between them. CDR3 sequence (DNA): TGTGCCAGCAGCCAGGGGACTCTCGTTTCCGAGCAGTACGTC. This sequence encodes CASSQGTLVSEQYV.

This clonotype has a single count. The gene calls are TRBV28 and TRBJ2-4; D call uncertain. The CDR3 contains 17 residues. V gave up 2 bases and J gave up 0 bases, with 14 bases separating them. The germline gives CDR1 MDHEN, CDR2 SYDVKM. The CDR3, as DNA: TGTGCCAGCAGTTTAAAGGGCAAAGAACTAGCCAAAAACATTCAGTACTTC. Protein: CASSLKGKELAKNIQYF. The full variable domain, completed using reference TRBV28 and TRBJ2-4, is DVKVTQSSRYLVKRTGEKVFLECVQDMDHENMFWYRQDPGLGLRLIYFSYDVKMKEKGDIPEGYSVSREKKERFSLILESASTNQTSMYLCASSLKGKELAKNIQYFGAGTRLSVL.

The CDR3 sequence: CASSFPGLGANEQFF. CDR3 DNA: TGTGCCAGCAGTTTCCCGGGACTAGGAGCCAATGAGCAGTTCTTC. The chain recombines TRBV28 with TRBJ2-1, with 8 positions matching TRBD2. The CDR3 length is 15 residues. J lost 6 bases, V lost 3 bases, and 7 bases had no gene match. Per germline, CDR1 MDHEN and CDR2 SYDVKM.

This chain links TRBV30 with TRBJ1-6; D is undetermined. Trimming shortened V by 4 bases and J by 10 bases, and 14 bases separated the two germline ends. The CDR3 is made up of 13 amino acids. The germline V gene encodes CDR1 GTSNPN and CDR2 SVGIG (reference sequence). The CDR3 region is CAWTQLDGSPLHF. Written as DNA, the CDR3 is TGTGCCTGGACCCAACTGGACGGATCACCCCTCCACTTT. Full variable domain (remainder filled in from reference TRBV30 and TRBJ1-6): SQTIHQWPATLVQPVGSPLSLECTVEGTSNPNLYWYRQAAGRGLQLLFYSVGIGQISSEVPQNLSASRPQDRQFILSSKKLLLSDSGFYLCAWTQLDGSPLHFGNGTRLTVT.

The V gene is TRBV19, the J gene TRBJ2-7; D may be TRBD1 or TRBD2 (7 bases each). Germline CDR1 LNHDA, CDR2 SQIVND (reference sequence). The germline V and J ends were trimmed by 6 bases and 0 bases, with 15 bases remaining between them. The CDR3 sequence is 15 residues long. CDR3 in DNA: TGTGCCAGTAGAGGGACAGCGGGGAGCTCCTACGAGCAGTACTTC. Translating it yields CASRGTAGSSYEQYF. Filled out from reference TRBV19 and TRBJ2-7, the complete variable domain reads DGGITQSPKYLFRKEGQNVTLSCEQNLNHDAMYWYRQDPGQGLRLIYYSQIVNDFQKGDIAEGYSVSREKKESFPLTVTSAQKNPTAFYLCASRGTAGSSYEQYFGPGTRLTVT.

This chain connects TRBV6-2 or TRBV6-3 to TRBJ2-7; 13 bases are shared with TRBD2. The V and J ends lost 5 bases and 0 bases, in that order; junction bases with no gene match: 10. The CDR3 runs to 18 residues. CDR1 and CDR2 from the germline V gene are MNHEY and SVGEGT. Here the CDR3 DNA reads TGTGCCAGCAGTCTCCGGACTAGCGGGGGTCGGAGCTCCTACGAGCAGTACTTC. It translates to CASSLRTSGGRSSYEQYF.

This rearrangement joins TRBV13 to TRBJ2-7; D is perhaps TRBD1 or TRBD2 (5 bases each). The V end was cut by 4 bases, the J end by 2 bases, with 12 bases between. Germline V CDR1 and CDR2: PRHDT, FYEKMQ (reference sequence). The CDR3 has 14 amino acids. The CDR3 DNA is TGTGCCAGCAGCTCGGGACCCTCGGCCTACGAGCAGTACTTC. It yields the protein CASSSGPSAYEQYF.

This clonotype was found once. The rearrangement uses TRBV5-1 and TRBJ2-2; D is undetermined. Germline CDR1 SGHRS, CDR2 YFSETQ. Trimming removed 0 bases at V and 0 bases at J, with 6 bases between. This CDR3 has 15 residues. The CDR3 nucleotides read TGCGCCAGCAGCTTGGCACAATCGAACACCGGGGAGCTGTTTTTT. Its translation: CASSLAQSNTGELFF.

The chain is built from TRBV19 and TRBJ2-3; D is undetermined. This CDR3 region has 14 residues. Trimming removed 5 bases at V and 9 bases at J, with 18 bases between. Germline loops: CDR1 LNHDA, CDR2 SQIVND (reference sequence). In DNA form, the CDR3 reads TGTGCCAGTAGTCAGGCGGCGGCCAAGGAGACGCAGTATTTT. Amino acid sequence: CASSQAAAKETQYF.

The V and J genes are TRBV29-1 and TRBJ2-4; D possibly corresponds to TRBD2 (6 bases). The CDR3 has 13 amino acids. The germline V gene has CDR1 SQVTM and CDR2 ANQGSEA. V was clipped by 7 bases and J by 0 bases, with 10 bases between them. CDR3 residues: CSAGGLAKNIQYF. Here the CDR3 DNA reads TGCAGCGCCGGGGGTCTAGCCAAAAACATTCAGTACTTC.

The chain is built from TRBV7-2 and TRBJ2-5, with a weak D call TRBD2 (6 bases). CDR3 length equals 15 residues. Germline loops: CDR1 SGHTA, CDR2 FQGNSA. Deletions cut 1 base from V and 1 base from J, with 10 bases between. CDR3 DNA sequence: TGTGCCAGCAGCTTAGTTGCGGGGCCCCAAGAGACCCAGTACTTC. Translating gives CASSLVAGPQETQYF.

This sequence joins TRBV5-6 and TRBJ1-2; no clear D gene. The germline V gene encodes CDR1 SGHDT and CDR2 YYEEEE. The CDR3 spans 11 residues. Trimming pared 4 bases from V and 5 bases from J, leaving 6 bases between. The CDR3 DNA sequence: TGTGCCAGCAGCCTTCGGTATGGCTACACCTTC. Translated: CASSLRYGYTF.

The genes are TRBV5-1 and TRBJ2-1, with unresolved D. Germline values: CDR1 SGHRS, CDR2 YFSETQ. The CDR3 has 17 residues. Trimming took off 1 base at V and 0 bases at J, with 14 bases between the two ends. The CDR3 sequence is CASSLRRQTSSYNEQFF. CDR3 DNA sequence: TGCGCCAGCAGCTTGCGTCGGCAGACCAGCTCCTACAATGAGCAGTTCTTC.

V gene TRBV19 combines with J gene TRBJ2-1; D not resolved. The CDR3 totals 14 residues. The germline gives CDR1 LNHDA, CDR2 SQIVND (reference sequence). The V end was cut by 7 bases, the J end by 9 bases, with 19 bases between. The CDR3 here is CASKETLRYGEQFF. CDR3 coding DNA: TGTGCCAGTAAAGAAACCCTACGGTACGGTGAGCAGTTCTTC.

The chain uses TRBV2 and TRBJ2-2; no reliable D call. This CDR3 region has 15 residues. CDR1 and CDR2 from the germline V gene are SNHLY and FYNNEI. V lost 1 base, J lost 5 bases, and 11 bases lay in between. Written as DNA, the CDR3 is TGTGCCAGCAGTGAAGAGGTTTTAAGGACCGGGGAGCTGTTTTTT. Protein: CASSEEVLRTGELFF.

This clonotype was observed a single time. V and J are TRBV10-3 and TRBJ2-6; D remains ambiguous. The CDR3 is made up of 14 amino acids. CDR1 ENHRY and CDR2 SYGVKD come from the germline V gene. V shed 2 bases and J shed 13 bases, with 15 bases lying between them. The CDR3 sequence is CAISEPDGLGVLTF. As DNA, the CDR3 is TGTGCCATCAGTGAGCCGGACGGCCTGGGAGTCCTGACTTTC.

Only one count was recorded for this clonotype. V is TRBV19 and J is TRBJ2-6; D is uncertain. Germline loops: CDR1 LNHDA, CDR2 SQIVND (reference sequence). The CDR3 extends over 15 amino acids. The ends were cut back, 5 bases at V and 2 bases at J, with 10 bases in the middle. CDR3 DNA: TGTGCCAGTAGTTCCAGAACTCCTGGGGCCAACGTCCTGACTTTC. Its protein product is CASSSRTPGANVLTF.

V usage is TRBV5-4 and J usage is TRBJ2-7, with a tentative D call TRBD1 (5 bases). Germline-derived CDR1 and CDR2 are SGHNT and YYREEE (reference sequence). The CDR3 runs to 13 residues. V shed 3 bases and J shed 5 bases, with 12 bases lying between them. CDR3: CASSSTGSHEQYF. CDR3 DNA sequence: TGTGCCAGCAGCTCCACAGGATCCCACGAGCAGTACTTC.

The V and J genes are TRBV30 and TRBJ2-7; D perhaps matches TRBD1 (6 bases). The V end was cut by 1 base, the J end by 2 bases, with 15 bases between. From germline, CDR1 is GTSNPN and CDR2 SVGIG (reference sequence). The CDR3 consists of 15 residues. CDR3 coding DNA: TGTGCCTGGAGTGCTGAGACAGGTCCCACCTACGAGCAGTACTTC. Translated: CAWSAETGPTYEQYF.